This T cell receptor beta chain was recovered during a study of cytomegalovirus exposure and HLA in healthy donors (dated by TCRdb to about 2017). A note on the overall study: In an earlier analysis of under 750 of the donors, about 260 Gb of sequence data and 90 million to 120 million unique TCR beta sequences from 150 million to 200 million T cells were reported. In a later genetic analysis, genome-wide SNP genotypes for about 65% of the roughly 670 donors were used, and that subset was treated as a discovery cohort. Class I and class II HLA loci were covered by the typing at four-digit resolution. To decide whether each TCR beta V gene segment behaved as functional or pseudogenic, an earlier analysis of some 600 of the donors relied on high-throughput TCR beta sequencing. To study patterns of TCR occurrence, a later analysis re-analyzed previously published TCR beta repertoires from 550 to 800 donors and added high-resolution HLA genotyping. All discovery cohort repertoires had been generated using a single sequencing platform. Roughly 5 DR-DQ haplotypes were handled as single units for association and clustering because linkage in the cohort was strong. On average, around 240,000 unique TCR beta nucleotide sequences were sequenced per donor among 398 genotyped donors of the cohort, with 15% to 20% of those sequences being non-productive. A separate validation cohort of some 130 different subjects was used in addition to the roughly 670-subject first cohort. The aim of the study was to test whether cataloging public T cell receptors could identify signatures of past pathogen exposure. Using immunosequencing, the study profiled T cell repertoires from some 670 subjects and related those repertoires to cytomegalovirus serostatus. The genetic ancestry cluster associated with self-reported Caucasian donors included about 81% of the approximately 410 genotyped donors. An early release that covered several hundred HLA-typed donors contained about 300 gigabases of sequencing data and 65 million to 100 million unique TCR sequences. Donor age, sex, ethnicity and CMV serostatus were compiled together with the repertoire data. High-throughput TCR immunosequencing, statistical association of individual TCRs with disease status, and machine learning were combined to predict cytomegalovirus infection status. The number of typed donors differed by locus: roughly 620-640 for A, B, C, DRB1 and DQB1; 500 to 550 for DQA1; about 600 for DPA1; and some 470 for DPB1. Rather than using new phenotypic data, the later analysis identified candidate immune exposures from TCR beta sequences and from how often those sequences occurred across donors.

What the research found in general, with its limitations: Roughly uniform sequencing depth across donors was assumed in presence/absence analyses, although this assumption may not hold. Correlated functional status among segregating V segments might be attributable to linkage disequilibrium, but an unknown experimental factor could not be ruled out. At a false discovery rate of 0.05, a later analysis linked approximately 18,000 TCR beta sequences to specific HLA alleles. Some IMGT-functional V segments, including TRBV6-2 and TRBV6-3, could not be distinguished by the 87-base-pair reads and were therefore excluded. In this cohort, only TCR beta chains were sequenced, and detectable features were limited by the absence of alpha or paired-chain data. Because HLA typing was unavailable for some donors at each locus, only the typed subset was used in association tests. Several of the top co-occurrence clusters appeared to be linked to parvovirus B19, influenza, CMV and Epstein-Barr virus, according to a later analysis. The classifier was reported to diagnose cytomegalovirus status with high specificity and sensitivity in both the original cohort and the validation cohort. In a later genetic analysis, a missense DCLRE1C variant was associated with V-gene and J-gene trimming of TCR beta chains, and the association was replicated in an independent cohort. A later analysis found that most CMV-associated TCR beta chains appeared HLA-restricted, with HLA associations seemingly driven largely by CMV exposure. The study gave a list of over 150 TCR beta chains associated with cytomegalovirus. A further reported finding was that TCR beta sequences accurately predicted the HLA-A and HLA-B alleles for most subjects in the first cohort. When HLA alleles, especially DR and DQ, strongly co-occurred, attributing TCR associations to individual alleles was difficult. A group of highly shared sequence variants was considered likely to be a technical artifact of the sequencing pipeline. In a later analysis, the rate of TCR association differed among HLA loci, with DRB1 alleles having the most associated TCRs and HLA-C alleles having the fewest. For the cohort, immune exposure information was limited to CMV serostatus. Most TCR sequences were seen in very few donors, while some public TCRs were found in many individuals. In vitro tests confirmed that a few of the cytomegalovirus-associated TCR beta chains recognize cytomegalovirus antigens. The authors suggested that the approach could potentially be extended to other disease states and immunological phenotypes. Roughly 17 rarely observed V segments, including chromosome 9 orphons, were excluded from the earlier analysis of some 590 of the donors because counts were too low. An earlier analysis of roughly 570 of the donors showed that most TCR beta V segments appeared in productive rearrangements either about 87% or about 30% of the time, which broadly matched IMGT annotations. Compared with equally common non-associated chains, HLA-associated TCR beta chains in a later analysis were more clonally expanded and had lower generation probabilities. A later genetic analysis reported fewer N-insertions in productive TCRs among donors in an Asian-associated ancestry cluster than the roughly 670-donor mean.

Library preparation used the immunoSEQ multiplex PCR assay. The multiplex PCR relied on a mix of 60 forward primers for TCR Vbeta segments and 13 reverse primers for TCR Jbeta segments. A multiplex PCR assay on genomic DNA amplified the CDR3 region of rearranged TCR beta genes. On the Illumina HiSeq System, the amplified TCR beta libraries were sequenced as 87-base-pair reads. On the study's bioinformatics: A later analysis tallied some 79 million unique TCR beta chains across the 660 or so repertoires, and about 12 million of those chains were shared by two or more donors. Raw reads were error-corrected and collapsed into unique sequences with a nearest-neighbor algorithm that merged closely related sequences to remove PCR and sequencing errors. Alignment of CDR3 sequences to IMGT reference sequences was used to assign V, D and J gene segments. Each retained sequence needed at least a six-nucleotide match to both a V gene segment and a J gene segment. A rearrangement was called productive if the CDR3 had no stop codons and remained in frame with V and J, and every other rearrangement was called non-productive. CDR3 was defined according to IMGT convention as the region running from the second conserved V-encoded cysteine to the conserved J-encoded phenylalanine. In an earlier analysis of roughly 610 of the donors, sequences lacking an unambiguous match to a single V gene segment were excluded. In an earlier analysis of approximately 590 of the donors, a V segment was called functional when productive rearrangements were above 56.7%, and segregating when the standard deviation between donors exceeded 5%. A statistical classification framework was built for diagnosing cytomegalovirus status from the catalog of TCR beta chain sequences. V and J gene assignment, in a later analysis, came from comparing TCR nucleotide sequences with IMGT/GENE-DB human TR gene sequences. A later analysis assigned CDR3 sequences and most-parsimonious VDJ recombination scenarios with the TCRdist pipeline. In a later analysis, each TCR beta chain was defined by its CDR3 amino acid sequence together with its V-gene family, and reads without a unique V-gene family were excluded. A later analysis removed several hundred highly shared, low-generation-probability nucleotide sequences to deal with suspected cross-contamination and a sequencing artifact. For each public chain, a later analysis derived a clonal expansion index from normalized ranks of inferred template counts within each repertoire. In a later analysis, generation probabilities were computed using a VDJ recombination model fitted to out-of-frame rearrangements, and the results were checked against IGoR. In a later analysis, hypergeometric tests were used to score TCR-TCR, TCR-HLA and TCR-CMV co-occurrence, with a repertoire-size bias correction applied to TCR pairs. False discovery rates were estimated in a later analysis by permuting HLA or CMV assignments 20 times. A later analysis grouped co-occurring TCRs with DBSCAN, adding TCRdist sequence similarity when clustering within HLA-allele-positive subsets. Repertoires with fewer than 30,000 or more than 120,000 public chains were left out of co-occurrence clustering, as were about 5 repertoires with anomalous nucleotide sharing. TCRdb provides this immuneACCESS table in a form limited to in-frame rearrangements. Some clones are lacking; in checked studies, under half of them reflect an unresolved V gene, and why the rest are absent is not known. V and J calls and clone size are given by that table; D and trimming were obtained from the DNA. This sample gives 150,000 to 200,000 clones in total; approximately 85% of them show up just once. The ten top clones hold approximately 1% of the sample.

On this clone itself: The specificity of this receptor is unknown. Base qualities are not provided; no much larger clone lies one nucleotide away.

Compared with germline, V lacks 1 base and J lacks 5 bases; bases without a gene match: 10. Measured from the cysteine to the phenylalanine, the CDR3 is 18 residues long. Left in the record is the CDR3 DNA by itself, 54 bases read in frame from the first base. In the germline V gene, CDR1 corresponds to MDHEN and CDR2 to SYDVKM. In total, 600 or so healthy bone marrow donors made up the cohort. All cohort members were sampled while nominally healthy, although unrecorded immune exposures were likely present. The donor tested CMV seropositive, placing the donor among the 250 to 350 seropositive members of the cohort. A peripheral blood sample was collected from each donor, and TCR beta sequencing was performed on peripheral blood mononuclear cells. Genomic DNA was extracted from the blood cell samples with the Qiagen DNeasy Blood Extraction Kit.

Sample: PBMCs. This receptor chain uses TRBV28 and TRBJ2-1, and TRBD2 matches 11 of the central bases. The clonotype comes from a girl under 10 years old in good health and CMV-seropositive. The CDR3 has the sequence CASSLYTRGLAVNNEQFF. The bases are TGTGCCAGCAGTTTATATACCCGGGGACTAGCGGTAAACAATGAGCAGTTCTTC.